This entry features one T cell receptor beta chain sequence. Its antigen remains unknown. This entry comes from a study of cytomegalovirus exposure and HLA in healthy donors. Study-level information: Samples from HLA-typed donors yielded approximately 80 million unique TCRs in an early data release.

Points from the study as a whole: HLA allele associations emerged for around 16,000 TCR beta sequences in a later analysis, at 0.05 false discovery rate. For cytomegalovirus status, the classifier reportedly gave diagnoses with high specificity and sensitivity. The likely explanation for a cluster of highly shared sequence variants was sequencing artifact.

It was with 60 Vbeta and 13 Jbeta primers that the PCR ran. The repertoire was sequenced with immunoSEQ multiplex PCR; TCRdb's copy has only in-frame clones and lacks some. Of some 120,000 clones in the sample, around three quarters were seen once. The CDR3 has 13 amino acids. The ends were cut back, 0 bases at V and 6 bases at J, with 6 bases in the middle. Germline assignment: CDR1 SGDLS and CDR2 YYNGEE. V usage is TRBV9 and J usage is TRBJ2-2; D remains unclear. The receptor was derived from a man aged 30 to 39 in good health and CMV-seronegative. The sequencing input was PBMCs. The DNA for the CDR3 is TGTGCCAGCAGCGTAGAAGCCTCCGGGGAGCTGTTTTTT. Encoded protein: CASSVEASGELFF.